This TCR beta chain was captured in a study of cytotoxic CD8 clonotypes in ibrutinib-treated CLL. Looking at the study overall: Roughly 10 relapsed/refractory, some 16 treatment-naive; roughly 18 IGHV unmutated. After median around 70 months, roughly 14 stayed in remission, approximately 12 progressed; responses approximately 24 partial, 2 complete. Treatment had run for a median 12 months, range 6 to 36, when response samples were taken.

The protocol was immunoSEQ multiplex PCR, while the TCRdb copy is restricted to in-frame clones and leaves out a portion. The table includes around 330,000 clones, under 70% detected once. Turning to this clone: Its antigen is unknown.

General study results and limits: Circulating CD8+ T-cell counts were tracked by baseline clonality, which exceeded that of age-matched healthy donors.

The CDR3 is 12 amino acids. This material consisted of PBMCs, taken after 36 months of ibrutinib treatment. The chain recombines TRBV21-1 with TRBJ2-7; the table gives TRBD1 as D, unverified against the DNA. TRBV21-1 represents a pseudogene. The sequence came from a human donor with chronic lymphocytic leukemia. This CDR3 is CASLNRGYEQYF. The CDR3 bases are TGTGCCAGCCTAAACAGGGGATACGAGCAGTACTTC.